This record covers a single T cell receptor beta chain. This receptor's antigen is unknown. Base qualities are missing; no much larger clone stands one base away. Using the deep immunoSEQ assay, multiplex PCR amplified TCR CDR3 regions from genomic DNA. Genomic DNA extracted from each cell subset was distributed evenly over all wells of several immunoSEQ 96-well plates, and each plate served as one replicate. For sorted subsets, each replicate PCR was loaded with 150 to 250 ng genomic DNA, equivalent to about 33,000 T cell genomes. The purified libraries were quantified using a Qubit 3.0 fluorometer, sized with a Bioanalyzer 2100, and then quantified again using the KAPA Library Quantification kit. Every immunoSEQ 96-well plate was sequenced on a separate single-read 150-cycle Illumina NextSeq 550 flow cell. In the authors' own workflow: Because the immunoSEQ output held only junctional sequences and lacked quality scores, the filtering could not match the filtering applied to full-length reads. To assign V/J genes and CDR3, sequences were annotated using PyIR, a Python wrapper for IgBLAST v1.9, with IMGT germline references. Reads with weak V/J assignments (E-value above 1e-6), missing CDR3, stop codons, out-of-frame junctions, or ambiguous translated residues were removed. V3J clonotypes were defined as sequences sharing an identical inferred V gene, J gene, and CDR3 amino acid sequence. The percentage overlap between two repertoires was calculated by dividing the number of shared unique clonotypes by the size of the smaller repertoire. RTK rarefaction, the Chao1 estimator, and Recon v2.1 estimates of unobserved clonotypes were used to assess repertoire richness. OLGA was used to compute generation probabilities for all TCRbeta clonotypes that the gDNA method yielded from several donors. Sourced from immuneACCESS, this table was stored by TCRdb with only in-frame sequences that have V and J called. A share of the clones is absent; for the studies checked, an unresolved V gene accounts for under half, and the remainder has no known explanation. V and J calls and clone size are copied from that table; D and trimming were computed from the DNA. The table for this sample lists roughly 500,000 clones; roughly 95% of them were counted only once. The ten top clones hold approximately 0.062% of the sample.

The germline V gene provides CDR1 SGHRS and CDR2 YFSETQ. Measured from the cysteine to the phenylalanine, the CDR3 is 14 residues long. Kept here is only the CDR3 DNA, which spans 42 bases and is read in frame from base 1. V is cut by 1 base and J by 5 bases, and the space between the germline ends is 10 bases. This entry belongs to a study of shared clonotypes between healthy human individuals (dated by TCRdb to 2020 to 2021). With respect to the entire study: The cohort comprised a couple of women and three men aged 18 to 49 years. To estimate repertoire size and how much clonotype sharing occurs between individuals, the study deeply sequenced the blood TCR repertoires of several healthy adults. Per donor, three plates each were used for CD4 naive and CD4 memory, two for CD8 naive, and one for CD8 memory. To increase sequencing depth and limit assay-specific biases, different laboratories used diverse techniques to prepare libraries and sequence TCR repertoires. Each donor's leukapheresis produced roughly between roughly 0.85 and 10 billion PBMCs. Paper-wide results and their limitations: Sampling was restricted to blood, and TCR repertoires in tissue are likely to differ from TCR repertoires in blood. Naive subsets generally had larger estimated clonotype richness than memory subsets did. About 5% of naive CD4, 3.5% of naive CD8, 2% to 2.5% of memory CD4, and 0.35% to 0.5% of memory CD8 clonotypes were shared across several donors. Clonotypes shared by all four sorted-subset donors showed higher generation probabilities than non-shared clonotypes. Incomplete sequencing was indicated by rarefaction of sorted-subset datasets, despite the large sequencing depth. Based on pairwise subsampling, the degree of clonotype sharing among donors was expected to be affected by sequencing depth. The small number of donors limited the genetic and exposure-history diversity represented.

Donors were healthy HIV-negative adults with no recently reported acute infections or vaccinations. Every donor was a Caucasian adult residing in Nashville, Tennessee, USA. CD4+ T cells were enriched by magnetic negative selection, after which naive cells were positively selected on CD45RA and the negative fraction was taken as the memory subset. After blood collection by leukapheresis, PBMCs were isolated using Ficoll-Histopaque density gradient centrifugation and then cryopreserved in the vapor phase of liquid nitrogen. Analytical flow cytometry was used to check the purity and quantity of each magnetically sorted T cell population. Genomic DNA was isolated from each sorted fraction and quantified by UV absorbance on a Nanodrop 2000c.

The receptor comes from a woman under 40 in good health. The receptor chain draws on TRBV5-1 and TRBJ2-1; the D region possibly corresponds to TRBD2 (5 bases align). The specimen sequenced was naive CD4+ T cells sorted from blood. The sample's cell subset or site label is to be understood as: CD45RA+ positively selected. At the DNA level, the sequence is TGCGCCAGCAGCTTGAGTACCGGGGACAATGAGCAGTTCTTC. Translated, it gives CASSLSTGDNEQFF.